One sample yielded the 22 T cell receptor beta chains listed below, sequenced in a study of regulatory T cells in long-lasting Graves disease. Time point reported: newly diagnosed GD, antithyroid drugs for less than 3 months. After RNA was extracted from PBMCs, the TCR library was made from it. According to the study, TCR beta libraries were built with iRepertoire HTBI primers and CDR3-region Arm-PCR. TCRdb independently ran MiXCR on the multiplex PCR reads; one entry per CDR3 protein. The data contain 500,000 or so distinct CDR3 sequences, about 16% of them seen just once; the ten biggest clones take up just under 25%. This sample was shared with a second study, whose subject was T cells in Graves' hyperthyroidism and ophthalmopathy.

The starting material was peripheral blood mononuclear cells (PBMCs), obtained at new diagnosis, from a patient treated with antithyroid drugs. All receptors come from a woman aged 35-60 years with Graves disease.

The chain uses TRBV7-2 and TRBJ2-1; D might be TRBD1 (6 bases). Germline V gene sequence: CDR1 SGHTA, CDR2 FQGNSA. There are 14 residues in the CDR3. The ends were cut back, 7 bases at V and 2 bases at J, with 12 bases in the middle. The CDR3 sequence is CASNTGLTYNEQFF. In nucleotides, the CDR3 is TGTGCCAGCAACACAGGGTTAACCTACAATGAGCAGTTCTTC.

V usage is TRBV3-1 and J usage is TRBJ1-5; D is uncertain. Trimming left V 0 bases short and J 7 bases short, with 13 bases between. CDR1 is LGHDT, CDR2 YNNKEL, per germline (reference sequence). CDR3 length equals 15 residues. In nucleotides, the CDR3 is TGTGCCAGCAGCCAAGATGGGCAGGTGGGGCAGCCCCAGCATTTT. Translating it yields CASSQDGQVGQPQHF. Full variable domain (outside the CDR3, taken from reference TRBV3-1 and TRBJ1-5): DTAVSQTPKYLVTQMGNDKSIKCEQNLGHDTMYWYKQDSKKFLKIMFSYNNKELIINETVPNRFSPKSPDKAHLNLHINSLELGDSAVYFCASSQDGQVGQPQHFGDGTRLSIL.

In its sample, this clonotype was seen many times. V gene TRBV30 combines with J gene TRBJ1-3, with D uncertain. Germline V gene lookup returns CDR1 GTSNPN and CDR2 SVGIG (reference sequence). V dropped 5 bases and J dropped 0 bases, with 8 bases sitting between them. The CDR3 covers 13 residues. The CDR3: CAWGVNSGNTIYF. The CDR3 nucleotides are TGTGCCTGGGGAGTTAACTCTGGAAACACCATATATTTT. The full variable domain, rest sourced from reference TRBV30 and TRBJ1-3, is SQTIHQWPATLVQPVGSPLSLECTVEGTSNPNLYWYRQAAGRGLQLLFYSVGIGQISSEVPQNLSASRPQDRQFILSSKKLLLSDSGFYLCAWGVNSGNTIYFGEGSWLTVV.

The chain joins TRBV9 to TRBJ2-3; 11 bases line up with TRBD2. Trimming cost V 0 bases and J 0 bases; bases outside gene matches: 6. The CDR3 is 18 amino acids. Per germline, CDR1 SGDLS and CDR2 YYNGEE. CDR3 coding DNA: TGTGCCAGCAGCGTAGGCCTAGCGGGGGGTGGGAGCACAGATACGCAGTATTTT. Encoded protein: CASSVGLAGGGSTDTQYF.

This clonotype came up many times. The chain joins TRBV5-6 to TRBJ2-1; 8 bases match TRBD1. V shed 3 bases, J shed 14 bases, and the junction held 4 bases outside the gene matches. Looked up from germline, CDR1 is SGHDT and CDR2 is YYEEEE. The CDR3 consists of 11 residues. In nucleotides, the CDR3 is TGTGCCAGCAGCTGGACAGGGCATGAGTTCTTC. Translation: CASSWTGHEFF.

J is TRBJ1-5 and V is TRBV30; TRBD1 might be the D (6 bases). Germline V gene sequence: CDR1 GTSNPN, CDR2 SVGIG (reference sequence). The CDR3 runs 11 residues. Trimming took 0 bases from V and 9 from J, leaving 6 bases between them. The CDR3 nucleotides are TGTGCCTGGAGTGTAGGGGGGCCCCAGCATTTT. This codes for CAWSVGGPQHF.

This clonotype came up many times. This chain uses TRBV28 with TRBJ1-1, with 11 bases identical to TRBD1. Germline V gene sequence: CDR1 MDHEN, CDR2 SYDVKM. This CDR3 has 15 residues. J was trimmed by 4 bases and V by 5 bases; bases with no gene match: 6. The CDR3 DNA reads as TGTGCCAGCAGTACTCCCGGGACAGGGGGCACTGAAGCTTTCTTT. Protein sequence: CASSTPGTGGTEAFF.

As regards this clonotype: A much larger clonotype is one base distant, so this may be a read error. This rearrangement joins TRBV3-1 to TRBJ1-1; TRBD1 is a possible D gene (5 bases). The CDR3 has 17 amino acids. Germline CDR1 and CDR2: LGHDT and YNNKEL (reference sequence). Trimming took 0 bases from V and 3 from J, leaving 17 bases between them. The CDR3 DNA reads as TGTGCCAGCAGCCAAGAGAGGTGGGGGAGAGGGTACACTGAAGCTTTCTTT. Translation: CASSQERWGRGYTEAFF. Variable domain in full (rest from reference TRBV3-1 and TRBJ1-1): DTAVSQTPKYLVTQMGNDKSIKCEQNLGHDTMYWYKQDSKKFLKIMFSYNNKELIINETVPNRFSPKSPDKAHLNLHINSLELGDSAVYFCASSQERWGRGYTEAFFGQGTRLTVV.

This clonotype was recorded a few times. This chain's CDR3 is CASSFSDGETQYF. The CDR3 region has the DNA TGTGCCAGCAGTTTTTCCGACGGGGAGACCCAGTACTTC. The chain has TRBV12-3 or TRBV12-4 and TRBJ2-3; no reliable D call. The DNA end is a closer match to TRBJ2-5, so the J assignment may be wrong. The CDR3 is 13 residues long.

This clonotype has more than one count but fewer than ten. This chain uses TRBV6-1 with TRBJ1-2; TRBD1 might be the D (5 bases). The CDR3 has 14 residues. The V end lost 7 bases, the J end lost 4 bases, and 16 bases lay between the germline ends. CDR1 and CDR2 (germline): MNHNS, SASEGT. The CDR3 region is CASIAGGRVYGYTF. CDR3 DNA: TGTGCCAGCATTGCGGGGGGGAGAGTCTATGGCTACACCTTC.

This clonotype showed up many times. The J gene is TRBJ2-7, the V gene TRBV27; tentative D call: TRBD2 (7 bases). CDR3 size: 17 residues. V gave up 1 base and J gave up 5 bases, with 21 bases separating them. Germline V gives CDR1 MNHEY, CDR2 SMNVEV (reference sequence). The CDR3 DNA sequence: TGTGCCAGCAGTTTATGGGGGGGGCGCATTTCTCGCCACGAGCAGTACTTC. Translating it yields CASSLWGGRISRHEQYF.

This clonotype was recorded many times. This rearrangement joins TRBV20-1 to TRBJ1-2, with 9 bases that match TRBD1. This CDR3 is 13 amino acids long. V lost 7 bases and J lost 7; bases outside the gene matches: 10. Germline V gene sequence: CDR1 DFQATT, CDR2 SNEGSKA (reference sequence). CDR3 in amino acids: CSVPGQGDVGYTF. CDR3 nucleotide sequence: TGCAGTGTTCCGGGACAGGGTGACGTTGGCTACACCTTC.

This clonotype was picked up many times. This chain joins TRBV19 and TRBJ2-1, with D possibly being TRBD1 (5 bases). Trimming removed 5 bases at V and 14 bases at J, with 13 bases between. The CDR3 is 11 amino acids. CDR1 is LNHDA, CDR2 SQIVND, per germline (reference sequence). CDR3 sequence reads: CASSDLGQKFF. In DNA, the CDR3 is TGTGCCAGTAGTGACCTGGGGCAAAAGTTCTTC.

In this sample, this clonotype turned up many times. The chain combines TRBV20-1 with TRBJ1-5; the D is unclear. This CDR3 is built from 15 residues. Trimming took off 2 bases at V and 4 bases at J, with 15 bases between the two ends. The germline gives CDR1 DFQATT, CDR2 SNEGSKA (reference sequence). The CDR3 region is CSARRDLGLNQPQHF. For the CDR3, the DNA is TGCAGTGCTAGAAGGGATTTGGGCCTGAATCAGCCCCAGCATTTT.

Many counts were recorded for this clonotype. V usage is TRBV19 and J usage is TRBJ1-6; D is perhaps TRBD1 (5 bases). The germline CDR1 and CDR2 sequences are LNHDA and SQIVND (reference sequence). Trimming shortened V by 6 bases and J by 0 bases, and 12 bases separated the two germline ends. This CDR3 has 16 residues. The CDR3 region is CASRTESSSYNSPLHF. DNA for the CDR3: TGTGCCAGTAGGACAGAGTCGAGCTCCTATAATTCACCCCTCCACTTT.

This clonotype has a handful of counts. The genes are TRBV9 and TRBJ1-1; D uncertain. V shed 0 bases and J shed 0 bases, with 15 bases lying between them. Germline V gene sequence: CDR1 SGDLS, CDR2 YYNGEE. The CDR3 contains 17 residues. CDR3 sequence (DNA): TGTGCCAGCAGCGTAGGCCACGCCGGTGGGGTGAACACTGAAGCTTTCTTT. Protein product: CASSVGHAGGVNTEAFF.

This clonotype has just a few counts. The conserved final phenylalanine or tryptophan is absent from the CDR3, which likely points to a read error. This rearrangement joins TRBV20-1 to TRBJ1-5; D is unclear. The V gene's germline CDR1 is DFQATT and CDR2 SNEGSKA (reference sequence). This CDR3 region has 13 residues. CDR3 bases: TGCAGCCCTAAAATCTCTAGCAATCAGCCCCAGCATCTT. Translating gives CSPKISSNQPQHL.

This clonotype was counted many times. This sequence joins TRBV2 and TRBJ2-3; D is possibly TRBD1 (6 bases). This CDR3 region has 16 residues. Germline V lookup: CDR1 SNHLY, CDR2 FYNNEI. V dropped 5 bases and J dropped 6 bases, with 21 bases sitting between them. The CDR3 spells CASSLDSGSRRDTQYF. As DNA, the CDR3 is TGTGCCAGCAGTCTGGACAGTGGAAGTAGACGGGATACGCAGTATTTT.

This clonotype was recorded at least ten times. The V call is TRBV3-1, the J call TRBJ2-5; the match to TRBD2 covers 11 bases. Germline-derived CDR1 and CDR2 are LGHDT and YNNKEL (reference sequence). Trimming cost V 0 bases and J 0 bases; bases outside gene matches: 6. This CDR3 contains 18 residues. The CDR3 spells CASSQDGVLAGDQETQYF. The CDR3 DNA follows: TGTGCCAGCAGCCAAGATGGGGTACTAGCGGGGGACCAAGAGACCCAGTACTTC.

About this clonotype itself: A much more abundant neighbour one base away suggests this may be a read error. As the CDR3 is not closed by the conserved phenylalanine or tryptophan, this likely results from a read error. The V gene is TRBV20-1, the J gene TRBJ1-5; 8 bases align to TRBD1. Germline V gives CDR1 DFQATT, CDR2 SNEGSKA (reference sequence). Trimming removed 0 bases from V and 0 bases from J; junction bases left unmatched: 7. The CDR3 is 17 amino acids. The CDR3 is CSARDRAGGRSNQPQHL. The CDR3 nucleotides read TGCAGTGCTAGAGATCGAGCAGGGGGCCGTAGCAATCAGCCCCAGCATCTT.

This chain links TRBV7-9 with TRBJ1-5, with 7 bases that match TRBD1. The CDR3 runs to 16 residues. V dropped 1 base and J dropped 1; count of bases not matched to a gene: 4. CDR1 SEHNR and CDR2 FQNEAQ come from the germline V gene (reference sequence). For the CDR3, the DNA is TGTGCCAGCAGCTTAGGGGCAGGGGGGAGCAATCAGCCCCAGCATTTT. This codes for CASSLGAGGSNQPQHF. Based on the CDR3 plus reference TRBV7-9 and TRBJ1-5, the full variable domain is DTGVSQNPRHKITKRGQNVTFRCDPISEHNRLYWYRQTLGQGPEFLTYFQNEAQLEKSRLLSDRFSAERPKGSFSTLEIQRTEQGDSAMYLCASSLGAGGSNQPQHFGDGTRLSIL.

This chain joins TRBV7-9 and TRBJ2-5, with D hard to call. The CDR3 is 14 residues long. The germline CDR1 and CDR2 sequences are SEHNR and FQNEAQ (reference sequence). V lost 1 base and J lost 5, with 11 bases in between. CDR3 nucleotide sequence: TGTGCCAGCAGCTTAGGGCTATCGGCGGAGACCCAGTACTTC. Its translation: CASSLGLSAETQYF.